The clone carrying this T cell receptor beta chain occurred many times. The antigen is not known. The hyperthyroidism was newly diagnosed and had lasted under 2 months; the patients were aged 18 to 65. The sample is drawn from a study of T cells in Graves' hyperthyroidism and ophthalmopathy. Study-wide points: Through a model of 13 V-J features, ophthalmopathy was separated from stable hyperthyroidism.

This CDR3 comprises 16 residues. Trimming took off 4 bases at V and 0 bases at J, with 16 bases between the two ends. Germline loops: CDR1 SGHRS, CDR2 YFSETQ. TCR beta CDR3 regions were amplified from RNA. Primed by the HTBI set, a first-round RT-PCR was run on the TCR CDR3. TCRdb processed the multiplex PCR reads anew with MiXCR; each CDR3 protein has one entry. Here the sample spans over 700,000 distinct CDR3 sequences, under 45% being singletons. The sequence was collected from a woman between 40 and 55 years old with Graves' hyperthyroidism. The sample was blood. The V call is TRBV5-1, the J call TRBJ1-1; a possible D gene is TRBD1 (5 bases). CDR3 nucleotides: TGCGCCAGCAGCCCCACTATTGACAGACTGAACACTGAAGCTTTCTTT. Encoded protein: CASSPTIDRLNTEAFF. The full variable domain, in which reference TRBV5-1 and TRBJ1-1 provide the parts outside the CDR3, is KAGVTQTPRYLIKTRGQQVTLSCSPISGHRSVSWYQQTPGQGLQFLFEYFSETQRNKGNFPGRFSGRQFSNSRSEMNVSTLELGDSALYLCASSPTIDRLNTEAFFGQGTRLTVV.